This T cell receptor beta chain was sequenced during a study of T cell responses to AZD1222 COVID-19 vaccine. The study, taken as a whole, reports: White British ancestry dominated among donors, who included more females, and clonal diversity was possibly underestimated.

Trimming left V 6 bases short and J 0 bases short, with 4 bases between. Germline V CDR1 and CDR2: DFQATT, SNEGSKA (reference sequence). This CDR3 is 11 amino acids long. TCRdb keeps only in-frame clones here, not all; method: immunoSEQ multiplex PCR. Among roughly 97,000 clones listed, about 88% were seen once. As regards this clone: What it binds is not known.

The genes are TRBV20-1 and TRBJ2-3, with D hard to call. This clonotype originated in an adult in good health. The input for sequencing was peripheral blood, taken on day 0 of AZD1222 vaccination. CDR3 region: CSAESTDTQYF. The CDR3 DNA reads TGCAGTGCGGAAAGCACAGATACGCAGTATTTT.